A selection of T cell receptor beta chains follows, all from one sample in a study of tumor-infiltrating lymphocytes in localized non-small cell lung cancer. Assay used: immunoSEQ multiplex PCR; TCRdb lists only in-frame clones, some missing. The sample has 15,000 or so clones, 45% seen once. Sequenced: lung tumor tissue. The receptors stem from a human donor with non-small cell lung cancer. Both conserved end residues are part of each CDR3. A D gene is named only where the DNA matches it firmly. Size is omitted from some rows. Given values are once, few, many or a class for expanded clones.

once,TRBD1,TRBJ2-7,TRBV19,CASSGRTGSYEQYF,TGTGCCAGTAGTGGAAGGACAGGCAGCTACGAGCAGTACTTC
-,-,TRBJ2-3,TRBV7-8,CASSPSTDTQYF,TGTGCCAGCAGCCCCTCCACAGATACGCAGTATTTT
-,TRBD1,TRBJ1-6,TRBV6-5,CASRPGQAYNSPLHF,TGTGCCAGCAGGCCGGGACAGGCTTATAATTCACCCCTCCACTTT
-,TRBD1,TRBJ1-1,TRBV18,CASSPTGTGGHMNTEAFF,TGTGCCAGCTCACCAACCGGGACAGGGGGCCACATGAACACTGAAGCTTTCTTT
-,-,TRBJ1-1,TRBV5-1,CASSLEMYTEAFF,TGCGCCAGCAGCTTGGAGATGTACACTGAAGCTTTCTTT
-,-,TRBJ1-3,TRBV6-5,CASSYSNRGLGNTIYF,TGTGCCAGCAGTTACTCGAACAGAGGGCTCGGAAACACCATATATTTT
few,-,TRBJ2-2,TRBV2,CASSEGYTGELFF,TGTGCCAGCAGTGAAGGGTACACCGGGGAGCTGTTTTTT
-,TRBD1,TRBJ1-6,TRBV7-9,CASGGTGSYNSPLHF,TGTGCCAGCGGGGGGACAGGTTCCTATAATTCACCCCTCCACTTT
many,-,TRBJ2-7,TRBV5-6,CASSSRDSIYEQYF,TGTGCCAGCAGCTCCCGGGATTCGATCTACGAGCAGTACTTC
-,-,TRBJ1-6,TRBV5-5,CASSLAGFNSPLHF,TGTGCCAGCAGCTTGGCTGGGTTTAATTCACCCCTCCACTTT
-,-,TRBJ1-1,TRBV5-6,CASSLAGGQNTEAFF,TGTGCCAGCAGCTTGGCCGGGGGACAGAACACTGAAGCTTTCTTT
many,-,TRBJ2-6,TRBV11-2,CASSVSGRSGANVLTF,TGTGCCAGCAGCGTCTCAGGGCGGTCTGGGGCCAACGTCCTGACTTTC
medium-sized,-,TRBJ1-1,TRBV20-1,CSATLYTEAFF,TGCAGTGCTACCTTATACACTGAAGCTTTCTTT
-,-,TRBJ1-1,TRBV10-3,CAISESQDLNTEAFF,TGTGCCATCAGTGAGTCCCAGGATTTGAACACTGAAGCTTTCTTT
-,-,TRBJ1-1,TRBV7-2,CASSLAPGMNTEAFF,TGTGCCAGCAGCTTAGCCCCAGGCATGAACACTGAAGCTTTCTTT
-,-,TRBJ1-6,TRBV9,CASSFRGGLGSPLHF,TGTGCCAGCAGCTTCAGAGGCGGGCTGGGTTCACCCCTCCACTTT
-,TRBD2,TRBJ2-7,TRBV7-3,CASSPRSGGAYEQYF,TGTGCCAGCAGCCCCAGAAGCGGGGGGGCCTACGAGCAGTACTTC
few,TRBD2,TRBJ2-7,TRBV28,CASSLPILAGASYEQYF,TGTGCCAGCAGTTTGCCGATTCTAGCGGGGGCCTCCTACGAGCAGTACTTC
-,-,TRBJ1-4,TRBV19,CASSYFATNEKLFF,TGTGCCAGTAGTTACTTTGCAACTAATGAAAAACTGTTTTTT
medium-sized,-,TRBJ1-1,TRBV7-2,CASSLGTPEAFF,TGTGCCAGCAGCTTAGGGACACCTGAAGCTTTCTTT
few,-,TRBJ2-3,TRBV27,CASSPVDSYQDTQYF,TGTGCCAGCAGCCCTGTTGACTCCTACCAGGATACGCAGTATTTT
few,TRBD2,TRBJ2-7,TRBV11-3,CASSPSAGVSYEQYF,TGTGCCAGCAGCCCATCGGCGGGAGTCTCCTACGAGCAGTACTTC
-,-,TRBJ1-5,TRBV2,CASSEQGFGNQPQHF,TGTGCCAGCAGTGAGCAAGGGTTTGGCAATCAGCCCCAGCATTTT
-,TRBD2,TRBJ2-3,TRBV27,CAGSFSGTPPNTQYF,TGTGCCGGCAGTTTTAGCGGGACCCCCCCCAATACGCAGTATTTT
few,-,TRBJ2-2,TRBV5-1,CASSLVAGANTGELFF,TGCGCCAGCAGCTTGGTCGCAGGGGCGAACACCGGGGAGCTGTTTTTT
few,TRBD1,TRBJ2-4,TRBV15,CATSRLDRAANIQYF,TGTGCCACCAGCAGACTGGACAGGGCGGCAAACATTCAGTACTTC
few,TRBD1,TRBJ1-6,TRBV9,CASSVGTGYNSPLHF,TGTGCCAGCAGCGTGGGGACAGGCTATAATTCACCCCTCCACTTT
-,TRBD1,TRBJ1-2,TRBV28,CASSSEGAGYTF,TGTGCCAGCAGTTCGGAGGGGGCCGGCTACACCTTC
few,-,TRBJ2-5,TRBV5-1,CASSARIGGEAETQYF,TGCGCCAGCAGCGCCAGAATAGGGGGGGAGGCGGAGACCCAGTACTTC
few,TRBD1,TRBJ2-2,TRBV29-1,CSVKETGVNGELFF,TGCAGCGTTAAGGAGACAGGGGTCAACGGGGAGCTGTTTTTT
few,TRBD2,TRBJ2-3,TRBV2,CASSVGTSGNTQYF,TGTGCCAGCAGTGTGGGAACTAGCGGCAATACGCAGTATTTT
-,-,TRBJ2-3,TRBV9,CASSVVRDTQYF,TGTGCCAGCAGCGTAGTAAGGGATACGCAGTATTTT
-,TRBD2,TRBJ2-5,TRBV19,CASRISGEETQYF,TGTGCCAGTAGGATTAGCGGGGAAGAGACCCAGTACTTC
-,TRBD1,TRBJ1-1,TRBV5-1,CASSRRTGGTEAFF,TGCGCCAGCAGCCGCCGGACAGGGGGCACTGAAGCTTTCTTT